These T cell receptor beta chains were read from a single sample in a study of vaccination effects on CD4 cells after COVID-19. Here immunoSEQ multiplex PCR was the method, and the copy in TCRdb shows in-frame clones only, minus some. Of around 45,000 clones in the sample, roughly 79% were seen once. The antigens for these receptors are not known. This sample comprised CD4+ T cells from PBMCs cultured with SARS-CoV-2 spike peptides, obtained before COVID-19 vaccination. These receptors were obtained from a human donor who received a COVID-19 vaccine. The CDR3 runs from the conserved cysteine through the conserved F or W. Fields, in order: D gene, V gene, J gene, clone size, CDR3 protein, CDR3 DNA. D genes are given only for firm matches. Expanded clones get a size class; other rows say once, few or many, or leave the size out.

-,TRBV27,TRBJ2-3,once,CASCTGSADTQYF,TGTGCCAGCTGCACAGGGTCGGCAGATACGCAGTATTTT
-,TRBV5-1,TRBJ1-4,-,CASSRNIAVGEKLFF,TGCGCCAGCAGCCGAAACATTGCCGTGGGTGAAAAACTGTTTTTT
-,TRBV7-2,TRBJ2-1,few,CASSLERAPYNEQFF,TGTGCCAGCAGCTTAGAGCGGGCCCCCTACAATGAGCAGTTCTTC
-,TRBV6-6,TRBJ1-5,once,CASSSEPGTPNQPQHF,TGTGCCAGCAGTTCCGAACCCGGGACACCAAATCAGCCCCAGCATTTT
-,TRBV21-1,TRBJ1-6,-,CASSKARYSCNSPLHF,-
-,TRBV7-2,TRBJ1-2,-,CASSLSWTGNYGYTF,TGTGCCAGCAGCTTAAGCTGGACGGGGAACTATGGCTACACCTTC
TRBD2,TRBV19,TRBJ2-2,few,CASSIGSGENTGELFF,TGTGCCAGTAGTATAGGTAGCGGGGAGAACACCGGGGAGCTGTTTTTT
TRBD1,TRBV29-1,TRBJ1-1,-,CSVLGTENTEAFF,TGCAGCGTATTGGGGACAGAGAACACTGAAGCTTTCTTT
TRBD1,TRBV6-5,TRBJ1-6,-,CASSSTGTGAVSPLHF,TGTGCCAGCAGTTCTACCGGGACAGGAGCGGTATCACCCCTCCACTTT
-,TRBV6-5,TRBJ1-5,-,CASRDRYSNQPQHF,TGTGCCAGCAGAGACAGGTATAGCAATCAGCCCCAGCATTTT
-,TRBV13,TRBJ2-1,-,CASSPQGGYNEQFF,TGTGCCAGCAGCCCACAGGGTGGGTACAATGAGCAGTTCTTC
-,TRBV7-2,TRBJ1-4,-,CASSPYGGSTNEKLFF,TGTGCCAGCAGCCCATACGGGGGATCAACTAATGAAAAACTGTTTTTT
-,TRBV3-1/TRBV3-2,TRBJ2-5,-,CASSRLVGGQETQYF,TGTGCCAGCAGCCGGCTGGTAGGGGGCCAAGAGACCCAGTACTTC
-,TRBV27,TRBJ2-5,-,CASRTLGTGETQYF,TGTGCCAGCAGAACCCTCGGGACTGGAGAGACCCAGTACTTC
-,TRBV5-1,TRBJ1-1,few,CASSLSTSLEQAFF,TGCGCCAGCAGCTTGTCTACTTCCTTGGAACAGGCTTTCTTT
TRBD1,TRBV5-1,TRBJ1-1,-,CATRAQGGSTEAFF,TGCGCCACCAGGGCACAGGGGGGGAGCACTGAAGCTTTCTTT
TRBD2,TRBV27,TRBJ2-3,-,CASSRRLAGAFKDTQYF,TGTGCCAGCAGCCGACGCCTAGCGGGGGCCTTCAAGGATACGCAGTATTTT
-,TRBV9,TRBJ1-1,-,CASSAVQNTEAFF,TGTGCCAGCAGCGCGGTCCAGAACACTGAAGCTTTCTTT
-,TRBV6-5,TRBJ2-6,once,CASSYSRGANVLTF,TGTGCCAGCAGTTACTCGCGGGGGGCCAACGTCCTGACTTTC
TRBD1,TRBV2,TRBJ2-2,few,CASARPGTGLTGELFF,TGTGCCAGCGCCCGACCTGGGACAGGACTCACCGGGGAGCTGTTTTTT
TRBD1,TRBV24-1,TRBJ2-1,-,CATSDPGQGWNEQFF,TGTGCCACCAGTGACCCCGGACAGGGTTGGAATGAGCAGTTCTTC
-,TRBV6-6,TRBJ1-4,few,CASAMANEKLFF,TGTGCCAGCGCTATGGCGAATGAAAAACTGTTTTTT
TRBD2,TRBV29-1,TRBJ2-1,-,CSVDTSGGYNEQFF,TGCAGCGTTGATACTAGCGGGGGATACAATGAGCAGTTCTTC
TRBD1,TRBV19,TRBJ2-6,-,CASTTGASHSGANVLTF,TGTGCCAGCACTACAGGGGCGTCCCACTCTGGGGCCAACGTCCTGACTTTC
TRBD2,TRBV2,TRBJ2-2,-,CASSAERGVSGELFF,TGTGCCAGCAGTGCCGAGCGGGGGGTTAGCGGGGAGCTGTTTTTT
TRBD2,TRBV7-2,TRBJ2-3,once,CASRSLAGGGGTQYF,TGTGCCAGCAGATCACTAGCGGGGGGTGGGGGTACGCAGTATTTT